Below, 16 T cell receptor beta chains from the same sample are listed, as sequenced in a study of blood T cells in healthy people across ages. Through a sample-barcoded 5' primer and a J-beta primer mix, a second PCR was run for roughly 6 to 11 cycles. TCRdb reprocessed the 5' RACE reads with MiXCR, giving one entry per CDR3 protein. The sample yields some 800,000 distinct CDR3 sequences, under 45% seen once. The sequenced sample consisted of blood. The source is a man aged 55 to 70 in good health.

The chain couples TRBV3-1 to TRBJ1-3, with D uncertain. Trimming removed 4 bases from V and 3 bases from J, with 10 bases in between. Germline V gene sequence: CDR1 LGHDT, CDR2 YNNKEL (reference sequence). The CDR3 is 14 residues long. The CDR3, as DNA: TGTGCCAGCAGCCTCCCAGGAAGTGGAAACACCATATATTTT. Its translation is CASSLPGSGNTIYF.

In DNA form, the CDR3 reads TGTGCCAGCACCTGGACTCCGGGTGAAAAACTGTTTTTT. This sequence encodes CASTWTPGEKLFF. V usage is TRBV12-3 or TRBV12-4 and J usage is TRBJ1-4; D gene ambiguous. The V end lost 7 bases, the J end lost 7 bases, and 13 bases lay between the germline ends. This CDR3 has 13 amino acids.

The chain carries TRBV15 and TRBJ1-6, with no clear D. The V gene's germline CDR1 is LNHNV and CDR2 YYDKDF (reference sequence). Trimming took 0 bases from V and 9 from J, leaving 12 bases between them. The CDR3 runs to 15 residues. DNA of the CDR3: TGTGCCACCAGCAGAGATTTCGAAGGCGCTTCACCCCTCCACTTT. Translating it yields CATSRDFEGASPLHF.

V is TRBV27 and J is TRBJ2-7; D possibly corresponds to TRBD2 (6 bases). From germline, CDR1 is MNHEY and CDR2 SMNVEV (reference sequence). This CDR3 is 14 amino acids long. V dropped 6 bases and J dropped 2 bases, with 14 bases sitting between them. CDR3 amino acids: CASSPRGITYEQYF. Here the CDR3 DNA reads TGTGCCAGCAGCCCTCGGGGGATAACCTACGAGCAGTACTTC.

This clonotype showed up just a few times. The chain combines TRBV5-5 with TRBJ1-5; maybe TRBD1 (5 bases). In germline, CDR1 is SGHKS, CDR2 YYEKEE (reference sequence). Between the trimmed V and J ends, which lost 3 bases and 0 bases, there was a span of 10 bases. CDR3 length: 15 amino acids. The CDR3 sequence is CASSSMDISNQPQHF. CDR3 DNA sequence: TGTGCCAGCAGCTCGATGGACATTAGCAATCAGCCCCAGCATTTT.

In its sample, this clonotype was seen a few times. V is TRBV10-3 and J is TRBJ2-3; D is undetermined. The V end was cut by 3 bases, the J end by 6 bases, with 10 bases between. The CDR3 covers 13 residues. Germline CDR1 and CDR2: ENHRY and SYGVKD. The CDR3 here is CAISDSFKDTQYF. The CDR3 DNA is TGTGCCATCAGTGACTCGTTCAAGGATACGCAGTATTTT.

CDR3 loop: CASTQDRVPDGYTF. As DNA, the CDR3 is TGTGCCAGCACCCAGGACAGGGTACCCGATGGCTACACCTTC. The chain combines TRBV14 with TRBJ1-2; 8 bases match TRBD1. Germline lookup yields CDR1 SGHDN and CDR2 FVKESK. With 7 bases clipped from V and 6 bases from J, the junction kept 10 bases outside the gene matches. The CDR3 is 14 residues long.

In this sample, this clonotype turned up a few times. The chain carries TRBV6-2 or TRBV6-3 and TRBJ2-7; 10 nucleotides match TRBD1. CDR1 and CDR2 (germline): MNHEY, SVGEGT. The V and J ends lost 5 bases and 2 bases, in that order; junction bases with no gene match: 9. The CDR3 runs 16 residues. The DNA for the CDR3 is TGTGCCAGCAGTCAAACCCGTGGACAGGGGGCCTACGAGCAGTACTTC. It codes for CASSQTRGQGAYEQYF.

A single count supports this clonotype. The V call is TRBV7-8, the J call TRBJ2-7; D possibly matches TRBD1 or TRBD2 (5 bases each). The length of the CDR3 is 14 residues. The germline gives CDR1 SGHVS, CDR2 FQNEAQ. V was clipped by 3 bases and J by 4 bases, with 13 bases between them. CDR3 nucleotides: TGTGCCAGCAGCTTTTCCCAGGGAGAGTACGAGCAGTACTTC. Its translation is CASSFSQGEYEQYF.

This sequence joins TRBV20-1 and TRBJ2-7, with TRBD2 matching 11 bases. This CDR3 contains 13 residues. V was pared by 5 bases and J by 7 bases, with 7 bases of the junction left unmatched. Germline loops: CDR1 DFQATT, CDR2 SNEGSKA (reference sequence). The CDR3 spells CSAPTSGVVEQYF. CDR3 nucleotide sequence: TGCAGTGCTCCGACTAGCGGGGTGGTAGAGCAGTACTTC.

The CDR3 bases are TGCGCCAGCAGCGATCGAGACAGGGCCGAGTCCTACGAGCAGTACTTC. It codes for CASSDRDRAESYEQYF. The chain uses TRBV10-2 and TRBJ2-7, with 7 positions matching TRBD1. V trimming: 6 bases; J trimming: 1 base; junction bases outside the gene matches: 12. The CDR3 runs 16 residues. The germline V gene has CDR1 WSHSY and CDR2 SAAADI.

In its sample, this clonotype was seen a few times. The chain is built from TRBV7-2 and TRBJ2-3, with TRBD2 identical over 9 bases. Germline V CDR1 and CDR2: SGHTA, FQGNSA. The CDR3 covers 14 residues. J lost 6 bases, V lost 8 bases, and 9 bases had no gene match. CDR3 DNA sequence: TGTGCCAGCGCCGCGGGGGGGCGAGCGGATACGCAGTATTTT. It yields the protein CASAAGGRADTQYF.

CDR3 DNA sequence: TGTGCCAGTTCTGTCCAGAGTGATCAGCCCCAGCATTTT. It encodes CASSVQSDQPQHF. V gene TRBV7-3 combines with J gene TRBJ1-5; D is unresolved. The CDR3 covers 13 residues. With 9 bases removed from V and 5 bases from J, the gap between germline ends came to 14 bases. CDR1 and CDR2 from the germline V gene are SGHTA and FQGTGA.

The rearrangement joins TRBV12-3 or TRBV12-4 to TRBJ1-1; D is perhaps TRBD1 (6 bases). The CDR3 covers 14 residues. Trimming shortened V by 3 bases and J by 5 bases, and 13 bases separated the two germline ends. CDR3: CASSLTDRTTEAFF. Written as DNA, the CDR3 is TGTGCCAGCAGTTTGACAGACAGGACGACTGAAGCTTTCTTT.

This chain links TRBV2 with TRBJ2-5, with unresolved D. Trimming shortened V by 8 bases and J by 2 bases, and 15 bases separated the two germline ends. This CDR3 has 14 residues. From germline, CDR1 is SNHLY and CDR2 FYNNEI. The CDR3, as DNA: TGTGCCAGCCAGACGGAGAGAACACAAGAGACCCAGTACTTC. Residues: CASQTERTQETQYF.

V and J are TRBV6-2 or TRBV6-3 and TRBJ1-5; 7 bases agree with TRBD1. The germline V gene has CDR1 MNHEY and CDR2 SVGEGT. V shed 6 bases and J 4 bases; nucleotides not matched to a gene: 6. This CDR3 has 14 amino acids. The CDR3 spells CASRPGQRNQPQHF. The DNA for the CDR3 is TGTGCCAGCAGACCGGGACAGAGAAATCAGCCCCAGCATTTT.